The rows below give T cell receptor beta chains drawn from one sample of a study of graft-versus-host responses after intestinal transplantation. Data came from immunoSEQ multiplex PCR; TCRdb stores just in-frame clones and leaves some out. Here the sample spans about 6,900 clones, 20% to 25% being singletons. The starting material was alloreactive CD4+ T cells from a mixed lymphocyte reaction culture, obtained before transplantation. These TCRs come from a human patient who was an organ donor for intestinal transplantation. The conserved cysteine and the conserved F or W are not part of the CDR3 here. Each record gives: V gene, J gene, CDR3 protein.

v_call: TRBV7-2; j_call: TRBJ2-4; cdr3_aa: ASSLVSGNIQY
v_call: TRBV7-8; j_call: TRBJ2-6; cdr3_aa: ASSPPENSGANVLT
v_call: TRBV7-9; j_call: TRBJ2-2; cdr3_aa: ASSQEAVRDTGELF
v_call: TRBV5-1; j_call: TRBJ2-5; cdr3_aa: ASSLPQETQY
v_call: TRBV28; j_call: TRBJ1-6; cdr3_aa: ASSLTQVNSPLH
v_call: TRBV13; j_call: TRBJ1-4; cdr3_aa: ASSSPGGQGAEKLF
v_call: TRBV7-3; j_call: TRBJ2-3; cdr3_aa: ASSLALAGGVDTQY
v_call: TRBV30; j_call: TRBJ2-7; cdr3_aa: AWSLSRRGGQY
v_call: TRBV7-2; j_call: TRBJ2-1; cdr3_aa: ASSIVGTSGRADWNEQF
v_call: TRBV7-2; j_call: TRBJ2-7; cdr3_aa: ASSLGPFGGSEQY
v_call: TRBV7-2; j_call: TRBJ2-4; cdr3_aa: ASSSTRIQY
v_call: TRBV7-2; j_call: TRBJ1-5; cdr3_aa: ASKKRQAWGNQPQH
v_call: TRBV28; j_call: TRBJ2-7; cdr3_aa: AKRRTSDDPAPSCFEQY
v_call: TRBV7-3; j_call: TRBJ1-5; cdr3_aa: ASSNQPQH
v_call: TRBV7-9; j_call: TRBJ2-1; cdr3_aa: ASSLFGSIYNEQF
v_call: TRBV5-1; j_call: TRBJ1-1; cdr3_aa: ASSPYGINTEAF
v_call: TRBV6-4; j_call: TRBJ2-1; cdr3_aa: ASSDAREQF
v_call: TRBV5-4; j_call: TRBJ2-2; cdr3_aa: ASSLVVWTPLIGELF
v_call: TRBV13; j_call: TRBJ2-6; cdr3_aa: ASSLWAGTGANVLT
v_call: TRBV4-1; j_call: TRBJ2-4; cdr3_aa: ASSQGGLAGAGGKNIQY
v_call: TRBV18; j_call: TRBJ2-4; cdr3_aa: ASSPPAKNIQY
v_call: TRBV5-4; j_call: TRBJ1-2; cdr3_aa: ASSLVGENYGYT
v_call: TRBV7-6; j_call: TRBJ2-2; cdr3_aa: ASSFLTVNTGELF
v_call: TRBV7-2; j_call: TRBJ2-6; cdr3_aa: ASSWGQTSGANVLT
v_call: TRBV30; j_call: TRBJ1-5; cdr3_aa: AWCVGGSQNQPQH
v_call: TRBV20-1; j_call: TRBJ1-1; cdr3_aa: SASWFTEAF
v_call: TRBV19; j_call: TRBJ2-1; cdr3_aa: ASSSFAGTSGINEQF
v_call: TRBV10-1; j_call: TRBJ1-2; cdr3_aa: AKQLWDKMRKTYGYT
v_call: TRBV6-5; j_call: TRBJ2-7; cdr3_aa: ASSSGTGPYEQY
v_call: TRBV7-2; j_call: TRBJ2-7; cdr3_aa: ASSRLWASGIEQY
v_call: TRBV27; j_call: TRBJ1-6; cdr3_aa: ASSLERVQNSPLH
v_call: TRBV7-9; j_call: TRBJ1-4; cdr3_aa: ASSLETTNEKLF
v_call: TRBV28; j_call: TRBJ2-7; cdr3_aa: ASSLGVEQY
v_call: TRBV6-5; j_call: TRBJ2-6; cdr3_aa: ASSWSQGAGANVLT
v_call: TRBV6-6; j_call: TRBJ2-1; cdr3_aa: AISVKRALYNEQF
v_call: TRBV7-2; j_call: TRBJ1-2; cdr3_aa: ASSSQQGSNYGYT
v_call: TRBV7-2; j_call: TRBJ2-5; cdr3_aa: ASSVNQETQY
v_call: TRBV28; j_call: TRBJ1-5; cdr3_aa: ASSLWGGPQNQPQH
v_call: TRBV20-1; j_call: TRBJ2-7; cdr3_aa: CARLGYEQY
v_call: TRBV5-1; j_call: TRBJ1-2; cdr3_aa: ASSLAANYGYT
v_call: TRBV6-5; j_call: TRBJ2-7; cdr3_aa: ASGLHLSYEQY
v_call: TRBV6-5; j_call: TRBJ1-2; cdr3_aa: ASSYSTGGGYT
v_call: TRBV6-5; j_call: TRBJ2-7; cdr3_aa: ASRGRAYEQY